This T cell receptor (beta chain) was retrieved from a study of regulatory T cells in long-lasting Graves disease. With regard to this clonotype: It may be a read error: a sequence one base away is much more abundant.

iRepertoire HTBI primers and Arm-PCR of CDR3 regions built TCR beta libraries. TCRdb reprocessed the multiplex PCR reads with MiXCR, giving one entry per CDR3 protein. The table lists under 800,000 distinct CDR3 sequences, approximately 15% of them singletons. The germline gives CDR1 SGHAT, CDR2 FQNNGV. The length of the CDR3 is 18 residues. Time point given: newly diagnosed GD, antithyroid drugs for less than 3 months. PBMC RNA served as the TCR library source. The sample was also linked to a second study, of T cells in Graves' hyperthyroidism and ophthalmopathy. This second study notes: Stable Graves' hyperthyroidism meant no ophthalmopathy progression within 18 months. HTBI primers were the set used in a first-round RT-PCR of the TCR CDR3.

This receptor was taken from a young woman with Graves disease. The chain is built from TRBV11-2 and TRBJ2-1; the D is unclear. Sequenced material: peripheral blood mononuclear cells (PBMCs), taken at new diagnosis, from a patient treated with antithyroid drugs. Written as DNA, the CDR3 is TGTGCCAGCAGCTTAGAGTTCGGGTTAATAAGCTCCTACAATGATCAGTTCTTC. This translates into CASSLEFGLISSYNDQFF.